These 21 T cell receptor beta chains were all obtained from the same sample, sequenced in a study of blood T cell repertoires in COVID-19. Clones were read by immunoSEQ multiplex PCR, and TCRdb kept only the in-frame ones, dropping some. The table has 300,000 to 400,000 clones, approximately 86% seen once. The sample comprised PBMCs or T cells enriched from blood (not recorded which). The receptors come from a woman aged 40 to 55 with acute COVID-19.

V gene TRBV12-3 or TRBV12-4 combines with J gene TRBJ1-2; D not resolved. Trimming took off 3 bases at V and 7 bases at J, with 6 bases between the two ends. The CDR3 spans 11 residues. The CDR3 here is CASSLGRGYTF. The CDR3 DNA follows: TGTGCCAGCAGTTTGGGCCGTGGCTACACCTTC.

DNA for the CDR3: TGTGCCAGCAGCTTACGAGAATCGGACAGCCGACCCAACAATGAGCAGTTCTTC. Its translation is CASSLRESDSRPNNEQFF. V and J are TRBV7-8 and TRBJ2-1; the D gene is possibly TRBD1 (6 bases). CDR1 is SGHVS and CDR2 is FQNEAQ in the germline V gene. There are 18 residues in the CDR3. V dropped 2 bases and J dropped 5 bases, with 22 bases sitting between them.

This chain links TRBV19 with TRBJ1-4, with a tentative D call TRBD1 (6 bases). This CDR3 is 14 amino acids long. Trimming cost V 7 bases and J 0 bases, with 9 bases left between them. Germline-derived CDR1 and CDR2 are LNHDA and SQIVND (reference sequence). The CDR3 region has the DNA TGTGCCAGTACCCGACAGGCAACTAATGAAAAACTGTTTTTT. Amino acid sequence: CASTRQATNEKLFF.

This clone has just a few counts. The chain has TRBV28 and TRBJ1-2; possible D gene TRBD1, 5 bases. CDR1 and CDR2 (germline): MDHEN, SYDVKM. The CDR3 loop spans 11 amino acids. V was cut by 6 bases and J by 8 bases, with 10 bases left in between. CDR3 region: CASSQGGGYTF. CDR3 in DNA: TGTGCCAGCAGCCAGGGTGGCGGCTACACCTTC.

The rearrangement links TRBV7-8 to TRBJ2-4; 9 nucleotides align to TRBD2. The germline V gene has CDR1 SGHVS and CDR2 FQNEAQ. CDR3 size: 18 residues. With V trimmed by 2 bases and J by 6 bases, 14 bases remained unmatched. The CDR3: CASSLWGLAGTKGNIQYF. Written as DNA, the CDR3 is TGTGCCAGCAGCTTATGGGGGCTAGCGGGGACAAAGGGAAACATTCAGTACTTC.

The chain is built from TRBV19 and TRBJ2-3, with a possible D match to TRBD1 (6 bases). V was pared by 0 bases and J by 3 bases, with 13 bases between. CDR1 LNHDA and CDR2 SQIVND come from the germline V gene (reference sequence). This CDR3 comprises 16 residues. CDR3 loop: CASSIETGRRTDTQYF. The CDR3 DNA reads as TGTGCCAGTAGTATAGAAACAGGGCGGAGAACAGATACGCAGTATTTT.

The chain recombines TRBV5-1 with TRBJ1-2; tentatively, D is TRBD1 (5 bases). V lost 2 bases, J lost 6 bases, and 11 bases lay in between. The CDR3 runs to 13 residues. Germline CDR1 is SGHRS and CDR2 is YFSETQ. In nucleotides, the CDR3 is TGCGCCAGCAGCTTTGGCAGGGCGGATGGCTACACCTTC. Translation: CASSFGRADGYTF.

This clone was recorded a few times. V usage is TRBV12-3 or TRBV12-4 and J usage is TRBJ1-2; 9 bases are a match to TRBD1. Trimming cost V 6 bases and J 7 bases; bases outside gene matches: 6. The CDR3 is 13 amino acids. The CDR3 sequence: CASRPGTGSGYTF. CDR3 coding DNA: TGTGCCAGCAGACCCGGGACAGGGAGTGGCTACACCTTC.

The chain uses TRBV28 and TRBJ2-7; D possibly corresponds to TRBD2 (6 bases). The CDR3 spans 14 residues. The germline CDR1 and CDR2 sequences are MDHEN and SYDVKM. V was clipped by 6 bases and J by 3 bases, with 15 bases between them. The DNA for the CDR3 is TGTGCCAGCAGCAACGGGGGACTCTACTACGAGCAGTACTTC. Translation gives CASSNGGLYYEQYF. Based on the CDR3 plus reference TRBV28 and TRBJ2-7, the full variable domain is DVKVTQSSRYLVKRTGEKVFLECVQDMDHENMFWYRQDPGLGLRLIYFSYDVKMKEKGDIPEGYSVSREKKERFSLILESASTNQTSMYLCASSNGGLYYEQYFGPGTRLTVT.

The chain combines TRBV10-3 with TRBJ2-7; 8 bases match TRBD2. CDR1 is ENHRY and CDR2 is SYGVKD in the germline V gene. Trimming removed 10 bases from V and 3 bases from J; junction bases left unmatched: 8. The CDR3 runs to 13 residues. CDR3 nucleotide sequence: TGTGCCACCCACGGGGGGGTGGACTACGAGCAGTACTTC. Its translation is CATHGGVDYEQYF.

The chain couples TRBV19 to TRBJ1-1; 9 bases agree with TRBD1. This CDR3 is built from 15 residues. Germline V CDR1 and CDR2: LNHDA, SQIVND (reference sequence). The junction had 9 bases not matched to a gene; V was cut back by 5 bases and J by 5 bases. CDR3 in amino acids: CASSGRDRVSTEAFF. The CDR3 region has the DNA TGTGCCAGTAGTGGCCGGGACAGGGTATCGACTGAAGCTTTCTTT.

This clone is labeled medium-sized. V and J are TRBV6-5 and TRBJ1-2; 7 bases line up with TRBD1. CDR1 MNHEY and CDR2 SVGAGI come from the germline V gene. There are 15 residues in the CDR3. The V gene end was trimmed by 6 bases and the J gene end by 2 bases; junction bases not matched to a gene: 9. CDR3 DNA sequence: TGTGCCAGCAGACACCCTACAGGGGTAAACTATGGCTACACCTTC. Translation gives CASRHPTGVNYGYTF.

V usage is TRBV12-3 or TRBV12-4 and J usage is TRBJ1-6; D unclear. Trimming left V 4 bases short and J 6 bases short, with 7 bases between. CDR3 length: 13 residues. In nucleotides, the CDR3 is TGTGCCAGCAGTTCGGTCTTTAATTCACCCCTCCACTTT. The encoded protein is CASSSVFNSPLHF.

The CDR3 DNA sequence: TGTGCCAGTAGACCCCCGAGGGCAGGTCTAGCCAAAAACATTCAGTACTTC. This encodes CASRPPRAGLAKNIQYF. The chain has TRBV19 and TRBJ2-4; possibly TRBD2 for D (5 bases). V was clipped by 6 bases and J by 0 bases, with 18 bases between them. The CDR3 is made up of 17 amino acids. From germline, CDR1 is LNHDA and CDR2 SQIVND (reference sequence).

The J gene is TRBJ1-1, the V gene TRBV2; possible D gene TRBD1, 5 bases. Trimming took 6 bases from V and 1 from J, leaving 12 bases between them. The CDR3 sequence is 14 residues long. Germline lookup yields CDR1 SNHLY and CDR2 FYNNEI. CDR3: CASRGGGWNTEAFF. The CDR3 nucleotides are TGTGCCAGCAGGGGGGGTGGGTGGAACACTGAAGCTTTCTTT.

The V gene is TRBV25-1, the J gene TRBJ2-1; TRBD2 agrees at 10 bases. V lost 6 bases to trimming and J lost 3 bases; unmatched junction nucleotides: 2. In germline, CDR1 is MGHDK, CDR2 SYGVNS. This CDR3 spans 14 amino acids. The CDR3 bases are TGTGCCAGCAGACTAGCGGGATTCTACAATGAGCAGTTCTTC. This translates into CASRLAGFYNEQFF.

This rearrangement joins TRBV7-2 to TRBJ2-1; TRBD2 agrees at 9 bases. Per the germline V gene, CDR1 is SGHTA and CDR2 is FQGNSA. Trimming took 5 bases from V and 4 from J; bases not matched to a gene: 6. The CDR3 sequence is 15 residues long. In DNA, the CDR3 is TGTGCCAGCAGCCCCCAGAGCGGGAGGTACAATGAGCAGTTCTTC. Residues: CASSPQSGRYNEQFF.

This chain connects TRBV5-1 to TRBJ2-5, with 13 bases that match TRBD2. The J segment lost 5 bases and the V segment lost 0 bases, leaving 10 bases of the junction unmatched. The CDR3 consists of 18 residues. Germline V CDR1 and CDR2: SGHRS, YFSETQ. The CDR3 sequence: CASSLGELAGGSLETQYF. In nucleotides, the CDR3 is TGCGCCAGCAGCTTGGGTGAACTAGCGGGGGGGAGTCTGGAGACCCAGTACTTC.

This chain links TRBV7-9 with TRBJ1-1, with a tentative D call TRBD1 (6 bases). This CDR3 region has 15 residues. The V and J ends lost 3 bases and 1 base respectively, with 12 bases between them. Looked up from germline, CDR1 is SEHNR and CDR2 is FQNEAQ (reference sequence). CDR3 coding DNA: TGTGCCAGCAGCTTGGAGGACAGAGGGAACACTGAAGCTTTCTTT. The encoded protein is CASSLEDRGNTEAFF.

This chain connects TRBV7-2 to TRBJ1-1, with 8 bases that match TRBD1. The junction had 5 bases not matched to a gene; V was cut back by 2 bases and J by 3 bases. Germline V gene sequence: CDR1 SGHTA, CDR2 FQGNSA. The CDR3 runs to 15 residues. The CDR3, as DNA: TGTGCCAGCAGCTTACAGGGGGCGCGTGACACTGAAGCTTTCTTT. Encoded protein: CASSLQGARDTEAFF. Supplemented by reference TRBV7-2 and TRBJ1-1, the full variable domain reads GAGVSQSPSNKVTEKGKDVELRCDPISGHTALYWYRQSLGQGLEFLIYFQGNSAPDKSGLPSDRFSAERTGGSVSTLTIQRTQQEDSAVYLCASSLQGARDTEAFFGQGTRLTVV.

CDR3 loop: CASGATRDSLNTEAFF. CDR3 bases: TGTGCTAGTGGTGCGACGCGGGACAGCCTCAACACTGAAGCTTTCTTT. The gene calls are TRBV12-5 and TRBJ1-1, with 7 bases matching TRBD1. The CDR3 spans 16 residues. V shed 5 bases and J 2 bases; nucleotides not matched to a gene: 11. Germline V gene data show CDR1 as LGHNT and CDR2 as FRNRAP.